The 26 T cell receptor beta chains given below trace back to one sample, sequenced in a study of blood T cell repertoires in COVID-19 (dated by TCRdb to about 2020). Libraries were prepared through the immunoSEQ multiplex PCR assay. Here the immuneACCESS table is served through TCRdb, limited to in-frame sequences with V and J called. Missing clones are a known gap in these copies; in checked studies unresolved V genes cover under half, and the rest lacks a known reason. The sample includes 150,000 to 200,000 clones, with approximately 82% observed a single time. Clones ranked in the top ten supply 15% to 20% of the sample. Sequencing input: PBMCs or T cells enriched from blood (not recorded which). Receptors were obtained from a woman in her fifties or sixties who had recovered from COVID-19.

The chain couples TRBV3-1 (or the pseudogene TRBV3-2) to TRBJ1-6; TRBD1 might be the D (6 bases). CDR3 length equals 15 residues. With 0 bases removed from V and 10 bases from J, the gap between germline ends came to 13 bases. CDR1 is LGHDT and CDR2 is YNNKEL in the germline V gene (reference sequence). The CDR3 bases are TGTGCCAGCAGCCAAGATACAGGGCGAGGGTCACCCCTCCACTTT. Its translation is CASSQDTGRGSPLHF.

The chain joins TRBV30 to TRBJ2-3; TRBD2 is a possible D gene (5 bases). Germline V lookup: CDR1 GTSNPN, CDR2 SVGIG (reference sequence). The CDR3 has 13 residues. Trimming removed 2 bases at V and 6 bases at J, with 12 bases between. CDR3 sequence reads: CAWSTGNLDTQYF. The CDR3 bases are TGTGCCTGGAGTACCGGGAACCTGGATACGCAGTATTTT.

The V call is TRBV20-1, the J call TRBJ2-7; possibly TRBD2 for D (5 bases). Trimming removed 6 bases at V and 3 bases at J, with 9 bases between. Per the germline V gene, CDR1 is DFQATT and CDR2 is SNEGSKA (reference sequence). The CDR3 has 11 residues. In DNA, the CDR3 is TGCAGTGCCTCCGGGAACTACGAGCAGTACTTC. Amino acids: CSASGNYEQYF.

This chain connects TRBV15 to TRBJ2-3; TRBD1 matches at 10 bases. With 2 bases clipped from V and 3 bases from J, the junction kept 8 bases outside the gene matches. This CDR3 contains 17 residues. Germline assignment: CDR1 LNHNV and CDR2 YYDKDF (reference sequence). The DNA for the CDR3 is TGTGCCACCAGCAGAAAACCGCCGGGACAGGGGACAGATACGCAGTATTTT. Protein product: CATSRKPPGQGTDTQYF.

CDR3 coding DNA: TGTGCCACCAGTGGAGGAACTGGACTAGCGGGGACGAACACCGGGGAGCTGTTTTTT. Its translation is CATSGGTGLAGTNTGELFF. This chain joins TRBV24-1 and TRBJ2-2; 12 nucleotides agree with TRBD2. Per germline, CDR1 KGHDR and CDR2 SFDVKD. V was pared by 5 bases and J by 0 bases, with 9 bases of the junction left unmatched. The CDR3 contains 19 residues.

This clone was observed a few times. The V call is TRBV4-1, the J call TRBJ2-1, with TRBD2 matching 10 bases. The CDR3 has 17 residues. With 1 base clipped from V and 5 bases from J, the junction kept 8 bases outside the gene matches. CDR1 and CDR2 from the germline V gene are MGHRA and YSYEKL. CDR3 protein: CASSQVDMGLANNEQFF. In nucleotides, the CDR3 is TGCGCCAGCAGCCAAGTTGATATGGGACTAGCGAACAATGAGCAGTTCTTC.

This clone was recorded only once. The J gene is TRBJ1-6, the V gene TRBV5-4; D is unresolved. This CDR3 comprises 12 residues. V gave up 2 bases and J gave up 8 bases, with 5 bases separating them. From germline, CDR1 is SGHNT and CDR2 YYREEE (reference sequence). This CDR3 reads CASSFPDSPLHF. CDR3 in DNA: TGTGCCAGCAGCTTTCCTGATTCACCCCTCCACTTT.

V and J are TRBV3-1 (or the pseudogene TRBV3-2) and TRBJ2-7; 8 bases are a match to TRBD1. The V and J ends lost 3 bases and 5 bases, in that order; junction bases with no gene match: 3. CDR3 length: 13 amino acids. Germline V gene lookup returns CDR1 LGHDT and CDR2 YNNKEL (reference sequence). The CDR3 DNA reads TGTGCCAGCAGCCAGACAGGGGCCCACGAGCAGTACTTC. It codes for CASSQTGAHEQYF.

The chain links TRBV29-1 to TRBJ1-2; 7 nucleotides agree with TRBD1. This CDR3 spans 13 amino acids. The V segment lost 2 bases and the J segment 4 bases; nucleotides outside the gene matches: 4. Germline assignment: CDR1 SQVTM and CDR2 ANQGSEA. The CDR3 nucleotides read TGCAGCGTTGAAACAGGGGCTGGCTATGGCTACACCTTC. Its protein is CSVETGAGYGYTF. Combining the CDR3 with reference TRBV29-1 and TRBJ1-2 gives the whole variable domain SAVISQKPSRDICQRGTSLTIQCQVDSQVTMMFWYRQQPGQSLTLIATANQGSEATYESGFVIDKFPISRPNLTFSTLTVSNMSPEDSSIYLCSVETGAGYGYTFGSGTRLTVV.

This clone was observed a handful of times. The chain combines TRBV4-1 with TRBJ2-1; 7 bases align to TRBD2. The CDR3 is made up of 17 amino acids. With 2 bases clipped from V and 7 bases from J, the junction kept 14 bases outside the gene matches. CDR1 is MGHRA, CDR2 YSYEKL, per germline. The CDR3 nucleotides read TGCGCCAGCAGCCAACCTAGGACGGGGAGGGCCCATAATGAGCAGTTCTTC. Protein sequence: CASSQPRTGRAHNEQFF.

The chain links TRBV9 to TRBJ1-4; 7 bases agree with TRBD1. Trimming at V came to 7 bases and at J to 3 bases, leaving 0 bases not matched to a gene. There are 12 residues in the CDR3. Per the germline V gene, CDR1 is SGDLS and CDR2 is YYNGEE. The CDR3, as DNA: TGTGCCAGCGGGACAGCTAATGAAAAACTGTTTTTT. Its translation: CASGTANEKLFF.

The chain recombines TRBV5-8 with TRBJ1-2; possibly TRBD1 for D (6 bases). Trimming removed 6 bases at V and 3 bases at J, with 12 bases between. CDR3 length: 13 residues. CDR1 is SGHTS and CDR2 is YDEGEE in the germline V gene. The CDR3 spells CASTETGYYGYTF. The DNA of the CDR3 is TGTGCCAGCACGGAAACAGGGTACTATGGCTACACCTTC. The full variable domain, completed using reference TRBV5-8 and TRBJ1-2, is EAGVTQSPTHLIKTRGQQATLRCSPISGHTSVYWYQQALGLGLQFLLWYDEGEERNRGNFPPRFSGRQFPNYSSELNVNALELEDSALYLCASTETGYYGYTFGSGTRLTVV.

V usage is TRBV11-3 and J usage is TRBJ2-3, with D tentatively TRBD2 (5 bases). Looked up from germline, CDR1 is SGHNT and CDR2 is YENEEA. The CDR3 length is 15 residues. V lost 6 bases and J lost 0, with 13 bases in between. The CDR3 bases are TGTGCCAGCAGTCAGACTACCATAAGCACAGATACGCAGTATTTT. Its protein product is CASSQTTISTDTQYF.

The rearrangement uses TRBV19 and TRBJ2-7; D might be TRBD2 (5 bases). The CDR3 has 13 residues. V lost 3 bases and J 4 bases, leaving 10 bases between the germline ends. Germline assignment: CDR1 LNHDA and CDR2 SQIVND (reference sequence). CDR3 protein: CASSMGPGYEQYF. The CDR3 DNA sequence: TGTGCCAGTAGTATGGGTCCGGGATACGAGCAGTACTTC.

This sequence joins TRBV4-1 and TRBJ2-7; D is uncertain. CDR3 size: 15 residues. Trimming left V 4 bases short and J 3 bases short, with 16 bases between. Germline-derived CDR1 and CDR2 are MGHRA and YSYEKL. The CDR3 protein is CASSRKTEPNYEQYF. The CDR3 DNA sequence: TGCGCCAGCAGCCGGAAAACAGAACCGAACTACGAGCAGTACTTC.

The chain carries TRBV9 and TRBJ1-2; TRBD1 matches 9 bases. The J segment lost 4 bases and the V segment lost 3 bases, leaving 10 bases of the junction unmatched. The CDR3 loop spans 16 amino acids. CDR1 and CDR2 (germline): SGDLS, YYNGEE. CDR3 nucleotide sequence: TGTGCCAGCAGCGCCCGGGGGGACAGGGTAGCCTATGGCTACACCTTC. This gives the protein CASSARGDRVAYGYTF.

The chain links TRBV28 to TRBJ1-2; D might be TRBD1 (6 bases). The germline CDR1 and CDR2 sequences are MDHEN and SYDVKM. This CDR3 has 14 residues. V was pared by 6 bases and J by 4 bases, with 15 bases between. The CDR3 nucleotides are TGTGCCAGCAGCCTGGGGCAGGGGATCTATGGCTACACCTTC. This codes for CASSLGQGIYGYTF.

The chain is built from TRBV2 and TRBJ1-3; the D is unclear. CDR3 length equals 15 residues. V was shortened by 8 bases and J by 0 bases, with 14 bases between the two germline ends. Per germline, CDR1 SNHLY and CDR2 FYNNEI. In nucleotides, the CDR3 is TGTGCCAGCTACCGCCCGCGGAGCTCTGGAAACACCATATATTTT. Translation gives CASYRPRSSGNTIYF. The complete variable domain, with remaining parts taken from reference TRBV2 and TRBJ1-3, reads EPEVTQTPSHQVTQMGQEVILRCVPISNHLYFYWYRQILGQKVEFLVSFYNNEISEKSEIFDDQFSVERPDGSNFTLKIRSTKLEDSAMYFCASYRPRSSGNTIYFGEGSWLTVV.

This rearrangement joins TRBV7-2 to TRBJ1-6; TRBD1 is a possible D gene (5 bases). Per germline, CDR1 SGHTA and CDR2 FQGNSA. This CDR3 comprises 15 residues. Between the trimmed V and J ends, which lost 0 bases and 9 bases, there was a span of 12 bases. CDR3 in amino acids: CASSLASGQGSPLHF. The CDR3 DNA reads as TGTGCCAGCAGCTTAGCGTCAGGGCAGGGTTCACCCCTCCACTTT.

The chain has TRBV6-5 and TRBJ1-2; weak D call: TRBD1 (6 bases). Germline V lookup: CDR1 MNHEY, CDR2 SVGAGI. V was clipped by 5 bases and J by 1 base, with 8 bases between them. CDR3 length equals 13 residues. CDR3 in amino acids: CASSPDSNYGYTF. The DNA for the CDR3 is TGTGCCAGCAGTCCGGACAGTAACTATGGCTACACCTTC.

This clone was seen only a few times. V is TRBV14 and J is TRBJ2-5; the match to TRBD1 covers 9 bases. With 4 bases clipped from V and 5 bases from J, the junction kept 17 bases outside the gene matches. Germline-derived CDR1 and CDR2 are SGHDN and FVKESK. This CDR3 is built from 18 residues. CDR3: CASSPIGVSGQGMETQYF. The CDR3 nucleotides read TGTGCCAGCAGCCCGATTGGAGTGTCGGGACAGGGTATGGAGACCCAGTACTTC.

The chain recombines TRBV9 with TRBJ2-2; no clear D. CDR1 and CDR2 (germline): SGDLS, YYNGEE. The CDR3 totals 12 residues. V lost 4 bases to trimming and J lost 4 bases, with 5 bases between them. The CDR3 DNA reads as TGTGCCAGCAGCTTCTTCACCGGGGAGCTGTTTTTT. The encoded protein is CASSFFTGELFF.

The CDR3 spells CVAGSANYGYTF. CDR3 bases: TGTGTCGCCGGGAGTGCTAACTATGGCTACACCTTC. This chain connects TRBV6-6 to TRBJ1-2; D ambiguous. The germline CDR1 and CDR2 sequences are MNHNY and SVGAGI (reference sequence). The CDR3 runs 12 residues.

This chain uses TRBV2 with TRBJ1-1; perhaps TRBD1 as D (6 bases). The length of the CDR3 is 13 residues. Trimming removed 2 bases at V and 5 bases at J, with 9 bases between. Per germline, CDR1 SNHLY and CDR2 FYNNEI. CDR3: CASSEQTGTEAFF. The DNA of the CDR3 is TGTGCCAGCAGTGAACAAACAGGGACTGAAGCTTTCTTT.

This rearrangement joins TRBV28 to TRBJ2-7, with a possible D match to TRBD1 (5 bases). Between the trimmed V and J ends, which lost 1 base and 1 base, there was a span of 8 bases. This CDR3 spans 14 amino acids. The V gene's germline CDR1 is MDHEN and CDR2 SYDVKM. In nucleotides, the CDR3 is TGTGCCAGCAGTTTATACAGGAGATCCTACGAGCAGTACTTC. It is translated as CASSLYRRSYEQYF.

This clone was observed a few times. The rearrangement links TRBV19 to TRBJ2-1; TRBD2 matches 9 bases. Looked up from germline, CDR1 is LNHDA and CDR2 is SQIVND (reference sequence). V was pared by 4 bases and J by 4 bases, with 5 bases of the junction left unmatched. The CDR3 totals 15 residues. CDR3 residues: CASSNGGRVYNEQFF. In DNA, the CDR3 is TGTGCCAGTAGTAACGGCGGGAGGGTGTACAATGAGCAGTTCTTC.